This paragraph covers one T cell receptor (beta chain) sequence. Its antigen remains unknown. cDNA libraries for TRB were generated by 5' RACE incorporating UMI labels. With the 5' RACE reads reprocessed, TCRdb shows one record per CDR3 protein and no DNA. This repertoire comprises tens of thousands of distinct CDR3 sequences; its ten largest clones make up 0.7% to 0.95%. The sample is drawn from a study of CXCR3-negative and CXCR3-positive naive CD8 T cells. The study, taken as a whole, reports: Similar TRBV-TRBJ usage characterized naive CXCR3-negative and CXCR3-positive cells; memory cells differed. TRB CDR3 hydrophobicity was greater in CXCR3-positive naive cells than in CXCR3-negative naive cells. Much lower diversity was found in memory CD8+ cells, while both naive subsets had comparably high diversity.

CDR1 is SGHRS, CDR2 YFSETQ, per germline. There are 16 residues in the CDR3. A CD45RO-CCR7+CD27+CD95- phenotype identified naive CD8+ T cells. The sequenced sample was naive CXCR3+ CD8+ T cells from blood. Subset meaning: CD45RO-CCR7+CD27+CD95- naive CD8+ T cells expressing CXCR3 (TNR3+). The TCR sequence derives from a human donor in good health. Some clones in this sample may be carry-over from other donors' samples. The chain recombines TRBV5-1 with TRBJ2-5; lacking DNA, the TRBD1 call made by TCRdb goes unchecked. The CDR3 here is CASSQWDRGTEETQYF.